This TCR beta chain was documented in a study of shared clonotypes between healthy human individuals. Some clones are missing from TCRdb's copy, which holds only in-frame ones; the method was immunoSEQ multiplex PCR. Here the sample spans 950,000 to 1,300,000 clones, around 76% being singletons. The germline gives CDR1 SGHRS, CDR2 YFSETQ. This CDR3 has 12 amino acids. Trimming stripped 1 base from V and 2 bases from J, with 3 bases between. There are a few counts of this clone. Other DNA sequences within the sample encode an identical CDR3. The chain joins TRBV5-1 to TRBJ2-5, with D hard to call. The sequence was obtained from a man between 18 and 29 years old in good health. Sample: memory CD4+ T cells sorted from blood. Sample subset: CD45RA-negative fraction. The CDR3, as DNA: TGCGCCAGCAGCTTGCTACAAGAGACCCAGTACTTC. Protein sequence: CASSLLQETQYF.